The T cell receptor (beta chain) under discussion was sequenced for a study of somatic mutations in cytotoxic T cells in rheumatoid arthritis. Findings and limits, study-wide: Multiple comparisons were not accounted for in the slight TRBV07 underrepresentation seen in rheumatoid arthritis patients. For rheumatoid arthritis patients, CD8+ clonality increased with age, whereas it did not in healthy controls. Over 20% of CD8+ cells belonged to the largest CD8+ clone in about an eighth of the roughly 65 patients.

Germline V lookup: CDR1 SGHTS, CDR2 YDEGEE. Trimming cost V 4 bases and J 8 bases, with 18 bases left between them. The length of the CDR3 is 14 residues. With respect to this clone: As yet, its antigen is unknown.

TCRdb's copy holds only in-frame clones and misses some; the assay was immunoSEQ multiplex PCR. The sample lists approximately 16,000 clones; roughly 80% were seen once. The specimen was CD8+ T cells sorted from blood. The V and J genes are TRBV5-8 and TRBJ1-2; tentatively, D is TRBD1 (6 bases). The receptor was isolated from an adult with rheumatoid arthritis. The CDR3 here is CASSDDRPGSGYTF. The CDR3 DNA sequence: TGTGCCAGCAGCGACGACAGGCCCGGATCGGGCTACACCTTC.